A single sample gave rise to the 23 T cell receptor beta chains below, sequenced in a study of CD8+CD57+ T cells in acquired aplastic anemia. Previously, flow cytometry had revealed CD8+CD57+ cell expansion in the patients chosen for sequencing. The TCR beta profiling, which covered VDJ combination and CDR3 sequence, was carried out using genomic DNA as the template. TCRdb analysed the reads with MiXCR anew, one entry per CDR3 protein. The sample yields about 240,000 distinct CDR3 sequences, 45% to 50% seen once. Material: sorted CD4+, CD8+, or CD8+CD57+ T cells (not recorded which) from PBMCs. The receptor source for this set is a human donor with aplastic anemia.

This clonotype was seen repeatedly, ten times or more. The chain is built from TRBV7-6 and TRBJ1-1, with 10 bases lining up with TRBD1. V lost 5 bases to trimming and J lost 10 bases; unmatched junction nucleotides: 10. CDR1 and CDR2 from the germline V gene are SGHVS and FNYEAQ. The CDR3 sequence is 14 residues long. The CDR3 region is CASSQIDRGLRAFF. The CDR3 nucleotides are TGTGCCAGCAGCCAAATTGACAGGGGGCTAAGAGCTTTCTTT. The complete variable domain, with remaining parts taken from reference TRBV7-6 and TRBJ1-1, reads GAGVSQSPRYKVTKRGQDVALRCDPISGHVSLYWYRQALGQGPEFLTYFNYEAQQDKSGLPNDRFSAERPEGSISTLTIQRTEQRDSAMYRCASSQIDRGLRAFFGQGTRLTVV.

This clonotype has a single count. As the CDR3 is not closed by the conserved phenylalanine or tryptophan, this likely results from a read error. The DNA is left out, because the CDR3 cannot be placed on it with certainty; the CDR3 is given as TCRdb lists it. The rearrangement links TRBV9 to TRBJ2-7. Looked up from germline, CDR1 is SGDLS and CDR2 is YYNGEE. Termini included, the CDR3 measures 11 amino acids. The CDR3 sequence: CASSLIQEGTL.

This clonotype was observed many times. The J gene is TRBJ1-4, the V gene TRBV20-1; no clear D gene. V shed 0 bases and J shed 3 bases, with 14 bases lying between them. CDR1 and CDR2 (germline): DFQATT, SNEGSKA (reference sequence). This CDR3 contains 16 residues. The CDR3, as DNA: TGCAGTGCTAGAGACCTTACGACGGGTTCTAATGAAAAACTGTTTTTT. Its protein is CSARDLTTGSNEKLFF.

The gene calls are TRBV12-3 or TRBV12-4 and TRBJ1-1; no reliable D call. CDR3 length equals 11 residues. V lost 3 bases, J lost 11 bases, and 10 bases lay in between. CDR3: CASSFASRAFF. The CDR3 region has the DNA TGTGCCAGCAGTTTTGCGTCTCGTGCTTTCTTT.

Ten or more counts support this clonotype. The CDR3 coding sequence is TGCGCCAGCAGTGAGCGAGCGATCAGCTCCTACAATGAGCAGTTCTTC. This sequence encodes CASSERAISSYNEQFF. The V and J genes are TRBV10-1 and TRBJ2-1; no clear D gene. This CDR3 comprises 16 residues. Germline CDR1 WNHNN, CDR2 SYGVQD (reference sequence). V was cut by 2 bases and J by 0 bases, with 11 bases left in between.

The chain employs TRBV7-2 and TRBJ2-1, with a weak D call TRBD2 (6 bases). This CDR3 has 15 residues. CDR1 is SGHTA and CDR2 is FQGNSA in the germline V gene. Trimming removed 5 bases at V and 10 bases at J, with 21 bases between. This CDR3 is CASSGTRGILGEQFF. CDR3 coding DNA: TGTGCCAGCAGCGGAACCCGGGGGATCCTTGGCGAGCAGTTCTTC.

CDR3 sequence (DNA): TGTGCCAGTACTTTGACAGGGAGCTCCACTGAAGCTTTCTTT. Translation gives CASTLTGSSTEAFF. The chain employs TRBV7-9 and TRBJ1-1; 7 bases align to TRBD1. V lost 9 bases and J lost 4; bases outside the gene matches: 11. The CDR3 is 14 residues long. Germline assignment: CDR1 SEHNR and CDR2 FQNEAQ (reference sequence).

There are many counts of this clonotype. The rearrangement uses TRBV25-1 and TRBJ1-6; 7 bases align to TRBD1. With V trimmed by 1 base and J by 7 bases, 19 bases remained unmatched. Germline V CDR1 and CDR2: MGHDK, SYGVNS. The CDR3 has 20 residues. The CDR3 is CASSELLSGGVQGKNSPLHF. CDR3 sequence (DNA): TGTGCCAGCAGTGAATTATTATCGGGAGGTGTACAGGGGAAAAATTCACCCCTCCACTTT.

The CDR3, as DNA: TGTGCCAGCTCACCAGGACACAGGAGGCCCCAGCATTTT. Protein product: CASSPGHRRPQHF. V and J are TRBV18 and TRBJ1-5; D perhaps matches TRBD1 (5 bases). CDR3 size: 13 residues. The V gene lost 2 bases and the J gene lost 9 bases, with 11 bases spanning the gap. The germline V gene has CDR1 KGHSH and CDR2 LQKENI.

Ten or more counts support this clonotype. The J gene is TRBJ2-2, the V gene TRBV12-3 or TRBV12-4, with 7 bases fitting TRBD1. This CDR3 contains 15 residues. J was trimmed by 13 bases and V by 4 bases; bases with no gene match: 15. CDR3 sequence (DNA): TGTGCCAGCAGTTCCTATGACGGCGACAGGGCCGGGCTGTTTTTT. Translated, it gives CASSSYDGDRAGLFF.

This clonotype was recorded many times. The chain has TRBV5-1 and TRBJ2-1; TRBD1 or TRBD2 may be the D gene (6 bases each). Trimming stripped 2 bases from V and 4 bases from J, with 13 bases between. The CDR3 totals 15 residues. Germline CDR1 is SGHRS and CDR2 is YFSETQ. CDR3 nucleotide sequence: TGCGCCAGCAGCTTTGACTGGGGGGCGTACAATGAGCAGTTCTTC. Translation gives CASSFDWGAYNEQFF.

V gene TRBV27 combines with J gene TRBJ1-4, with D possibly matching TRBD1 (6 bases). V dropped 6 bases and J dropped 12 bases, with 14 bases sitting between them. The CDR3 runs to 12 residues. The V gene's germline CDR1 is MNHEY and CDR2 SMNVEV (reference sequence). CDR3 in amino acids: CASRNLQGQLFF. Here the CDR3 DNA reads TGTGCCAGCAGGAACCTACAGGGTCAACTGTTTTTT.

Turning to this clonotype: Relative to the germline gene, one junction end is altered; a read error may explain this. The rearrangement joins TRBV7-9 to TRBJ2-3; D unresolved. CDR3 length: 13 amino acids. Per the germline V gene, CDR1 is SEHNR and CDR2 is FQNEAQ (reference sequence). The CDR3 DNA reads TGCGCCAGCAGCTTTGCCCGAGAAGATACGCAGTATTTT. It is translated as CASSFAREDTQYF.

As concerns this clonotype: Sequence at one end of the junction differs from germline and may be a read error. The J gene is TRBJ2-1, the V gene TRBV11-2; TRBD2 is a possible D gene (5 bases). The CDR3 extends over 17 amino acids. Germline V lookup: CDR1 SGHAT, CDR2 FQNNGV. The DNA of the CDR3 is TGTGCCAGCAGCTTAGACCCTCGGGATAGCTCCTACAATGGGCAGTTCTTC. Translated: CASSLDPRDSSYNGQFF.

Comments on this clonotype: A much larger clone lies one base from this, so it may be a read error. The chain employs TRBV20-1 and TRBJ1-5; D is possibly TRBD1 (5 bases). The length of the CDR3 is 16 residues. The germline V gene encodes CDR1 DFQATT and CDR2 SNEGSKA (reference sequence). CDR3 coding DNA: TGCAGTGCTAGAGATACCGAAGAGGGACTCAATCGGCCCCAGCATTTT. Translation: CSARDTEEGLNRPQHF.

Comments on this clonotype: One end of the junction varies from germline; a read error may be responsible. The chain is built from TRBV10-3 and TRBJ1-2, with D unresolved. From germline, CDR1 is ENHRY and CDR2 SYGVKD. This CDR3 is built from 12 residues. The CDR3 DNA is TGTGCCACCAGTGTGGAAACCTATGGCTACACCTTC. This codes for CATSVETYGYTF.

The chain combines TRBV19 with TRBJ2-3; 13 nucleotides align to TRBD2. Germline V CDR1 and CDR2: LNHDA, SQIVND (reference sequence). V trimming: 3 bases; J trimming: 6 bases; junction bases outside the gene matches: 6. The CDR3 runs to 16 residues. CDR3 sequence reads: CASSIRTSGSSDTQYF. The CDR3 DNA follows: TGTGCCAGTAGTATCAGGACTAGCGGGAGCTCGGATACGCAGTATTTT.

The V and J genes are TRBV5-1 and TRBJ1-1; D is unclear. Germline V gene sequence: CDR1 SGHRS, CDR2 YFSETQ. The V end lost 0 bases, the J end lost 3 bases, and 9 bases lay between the germline ends. The CDR3 runs to 14 residues. The CDR3 sequence is CASSLVAHYTEAFF. The CDR3, as DNA: TGCGCCAGCAGCTTGGTAGCTCATTACACTGAAGCTTTCTTT.

There are many counts of this clonotype. CDR3 region: CASTPYKTGLNTEAFF. The CDR3 nucleotides are TGTGCCAGTACCCCATATAAGACAGGGCTGAACACTGAAGCTTTCTTT. V is TRBV19 and J is TRBJ1-1; 7 bases are a match to TRBD1. From germline, CDR1 is LNHDA and CDR2 SQIVND (reference sequence). V lost 7 bases and J lost 0; bases outside the gene matches: 11. The CDR3 is 16 amino acids.

Turning to this clonotype: This CDR3 is missing its conserved last phenylalanine or tryptophan, likely due to a read error. V and J are TRBV18 and TRBJ2-7; TRBD1 matches 8 bases. Germline-derived CDR1 and CDR2 are KGHSH and LQKENI. J gave up 3 bases and V 6 bases, and 4 bases lay outside the gene matches. CDR3 length equals 13 residues. Here the CDR3 reads CASSSDRDYEQYL. In DNA, the CDR3 is TGTGCCAGCTCCTCGGACAGGGACTACGAGCAGTACCTC.

Ten or more counts support this clonotype. The rearrangement joins TRBV15 to TRBJ2-3, with 12 bases that match TRBD2. The V segment lost 3 bases and the J segment 4 bases; nucleotides outside the gene matches: 5. The germline CDR1 and CDR2 sequences are LNHNV and YYDKDF (reference sequence). This CDR3 spans 16 amino acids. The CDR3 DNA reads as TGTGCCACCAGCAGGGGACTAGCGGGTCTCTCAGATACGCAGTATTTT. Its translation is CATSRGLAGLSDTQYF.

The CDR3 nucleotides are TGCGCCAGCAGCCAGGGACAGACCACAGATACGCAGTATTTT. It specifies CASSQGQTTDTQYF. The genes are TRBV5-1 and TRBJ2-3; the match to TRBD1 covers 7 bases. The CDR3 is 14 residues long. Germline lookup yields CDR1 SGHRS and CDR2 YFSETQ. The V segment lost 4 bases and the J segment 2 bases; nucleotides outside the gene matches: 4.

This clonotype appeared many times. The genes are TRBV9 and TRBJ1-2; TRBD1 matches at 7 bases. Germline CDR1 and CDR2: SGDLS and YYNGEE. V lost 3 bases to trimming and J lost 6 bases; unmatched junction nucleotides: 2. CDR3 length equals 12 residues. The CDR3 region is CASSADRDGYTF. The CDR3 DNA sequence: TGTGCCAGCAGCGCTGACAGGGATGGCTACACCTTC.